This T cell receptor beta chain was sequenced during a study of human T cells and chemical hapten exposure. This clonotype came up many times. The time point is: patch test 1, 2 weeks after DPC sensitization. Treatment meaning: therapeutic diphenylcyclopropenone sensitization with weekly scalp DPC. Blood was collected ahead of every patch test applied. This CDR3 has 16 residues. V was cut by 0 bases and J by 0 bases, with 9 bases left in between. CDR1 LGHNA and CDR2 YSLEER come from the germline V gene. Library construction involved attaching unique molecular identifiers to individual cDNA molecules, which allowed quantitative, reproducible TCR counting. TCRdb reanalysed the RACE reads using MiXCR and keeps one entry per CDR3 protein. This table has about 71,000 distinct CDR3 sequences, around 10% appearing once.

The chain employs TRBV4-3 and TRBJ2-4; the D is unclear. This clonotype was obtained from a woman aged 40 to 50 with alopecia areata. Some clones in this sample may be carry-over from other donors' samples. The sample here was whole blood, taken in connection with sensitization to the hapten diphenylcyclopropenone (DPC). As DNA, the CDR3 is TGCGCCAGCAGCCAAGATCGTGAAGCAGCCAAAAACATTCAGTACTTC. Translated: CASSQDREAAKNIQYF.